This T cell receptor beta chain appears in the sequencing data of a study of T cell changes during pregnancy in multiple sclerosis. Sequencing was performed with immunoSEQ multiplex PCR; in TCRdb, only in-frame clones are kept and a portion is missing. The data contain tens of thousands of clones, 85% to 95% of them seen just once; the ten biggest clones take up 1.5% to 2%. In this sample, this clone turned up once. CDR1 MDHEN and CDR2 SYDVKM come from the germline V gene. The CDR3 has 13 amino acids. The V gene lost 1 base and the J gene lost 7 bases, with 10 bases spanning the gap. The source material was peripheral blood, sampled after pregnancy. The V and J genes are TRBV28 and TRBJ1-2; D not resolved. The receptor was derived from a female donor in good health, enrolled as a control in a pregnancy study. Here the CDR3 DNA reads TGTGCCAGCAGTTTATCGATCGGACTTGGCTACACCTTC. This sequence encodes CASSLSIGLGYTF.